This T cell receptor beta chain emerged from a study of blood T cell repertoires in COVID-19. Study-wide context: Researchers got acute and convalescent COVID-19 samples from the United States, Italy and Spain.

Sequencing was performed with immunoSEQ multiplex PCR; in TCRdb, only in-frame clones are kept and a portion is missing. The table includes approximately 220,000 clones, 84% detected once. The CDR3 has 12 amino acids. Germline V CDR1 and CDR2: KGHDR, SFDVKD. The germline V and J ends were trimmed by 5 bases and 6 bases, with 7 bases remaining between them. This receptor was identified in a middle-aged woman who had recovered from COVID-19. The sample was PBMCs or T cells enriched from blood (not recorded which). V gene TRBV24-1 combines with J gene TRBJ1-5; D is uncertain. CDR3 sequence reads: CATSASGQPQHF. CDR3 DNA: TGTGCCACCAGTGCCAGCGGTCAGCCCCAGCATTTT.